This TCR beta chain was captured by sequencing in a study of T-cell reconstitution after alpha-beta-depleted transplantation in children. Of note for this clonotype: The antigen is not known.

In germline, CDR1 is SGHRS, CDR2 YFSETQ. V was pared by 4 bases and J by 6 bases, with 9 bases between. The length of the CDR3 is 12 residues. Researchers prepared the TCRbeta library using unique molecular identifiers, the study reports. MiXCR, applied by TCRdb to the PCR reads, yields one record per CDR3 protein. Here the sample spans roughly 400,000 distinct CDR3 sequences, over 40% being singletons. Whole-study findings and limits: Several hundred expanded graft clones reportedly gave rise to the alpha-beta T cells present about two months after transplant. Among T cells one year after transplant, newly produced cells accounted for most counts and diversity. Surviving recipient T cells and intrathymic progenitors accounted for some patients' high TCRbeta diversity at day 60.

The TCR comes from a girl aged 2-10 years with aplastic anemia, due to receive a stem cell transplant. The sample here was PBMCs, taken before TCRalphabeta/CD19-depleted stem cell transplant. The rearrangement uses TRBV5-1 and TRBJ2-3; perhaps TRBD2 as D (5 bases). This CDR3 reads CASSPTRDTQYF. CDR3 sequence (DNA): TGCGCCAGCAGCCCAACTAGGGATACGCAGTATTTT.